Each of the 27 T cell receptor beta chains below was sequenced from the same sample in a study of response to subunit inactivated influenza vaccine. Via MiXCR, TCRdb re-called the RT-PCR reads, giving one row per CDR3 protein. The table records hundreds of thousands of distinct CDR3 sequences, approximately 14% of them present only once. The source material was PBMCs from blood, sampled about 12 days after vaccination. These receptors were collected from a man aged 50 to 59 who received an inactivated influenza vaccine.

The J gene is TRBJ2-1, the V gene TRBV20-1; 14 bases match TRBD2. The germline CDR1 and CDR2 sequences are DFQATT and SNEGSKA (reference sequence). With V trimmed by 0 bases and J by 9 bases, 10 bases remained unmatched. CDR3 length: 17 residues. The CDR3 loop is CSARDPLSGTSGSEQFF. The DNA of the CDR3 is TGCAGTGCTAGAGATCCCTTAAGCGGGACTAGCGGGAGTGAGCAGTTCTTC.

Regarding this clonotype: One end of the junction fails to match germline, which may point to a read error. The gene calls are TRBV20-1 and TRBJ2-1, with 7 bases that match TRBD2. CDR3 length equals 15 residues. Germline V CDR1 and CDR2: DFQATT, SNEGSKA (reference sequence). The CDR3, as DNA: TGCAGTGCCACCCCCGGCGGGGGTGACTACAATGAGCAGATCTTC. As protein: CSATPGGGDYNEQIF.

The chain links TRBV6-2 or TRBV6-3 to TRBJ2-7; possible D gene TRBD1, 6 bases. V dropped 7 bases and J dropped 1 base, with 17 bases sitting between them. Germline lookup yields CDR1 MNHEY and CDR2 SVGEGT. The CDR3 totals 15 residues. CDR3 residues: CASNTVWDISYEQYF. The DNA for the CDR3 is TGTGCCAGCAACACCGTTTGGGACATATCCTACGAGCAGTACTTC.

This clonotype has more than one count but fewer than ten. Here the CDR3 reads CASTIGGGSYNEQFF. Written as DNA, the CDR3 is TGCGCCAGCACCATAGGGGGAGGCTCCTACAATGAGCAGTTCTTC. This chain links TRBV5-1 with TRBJ2-1, with D tentatively TRBD1 or TRBD2 (6 bases each). Germline V gene lookup returns CDR1 SGHRS and CDR2 YFSETQ. Trimming stripped 6 bases from V and 0 bases from J, with 13 bases between. The CDR3 loop spans 15 amino acids.

This chain links TRBV7-7 with TRBJ2-5; D ambiguous. V lost 1 base and J lost 4, with 13 bases in between. The CDR3 is made up of 15 amino acids. Germline values: CDR1 SSHAT, CDR2 FNYEAQ (reference sequence). The CDR3 region has the DNA TGTGCCAGCAGCTTAGTGATGGGTGTCGGAGAGACCCAGTACTTC. The encoded protein is CASSLVMGVGETQYF.

In this sample, this clonotype turned up a few times. This chain connects TRBV30 to TRBJ2-3; 16 bases map to TRBD2. Germline loops: CDR1 GTSNPN, CDR2 SVGIG (reference sequence). The CDR3 is 16 residues long. V gave up 2 bases and J gave up 4 bases; unmatched junction bases: 3. As DNA, the CDR3 is TGTGCCTGGAGTCCGGGACTAGCGGGAGGGGCAGATACGCAGTATTTT. It yields the protein CAWSPGLAGGADTQYF. Drawing the rest from reference TRBV30 and TRBJ2-3, the complete variable domain is SQTIHQWPATLVQPVGSPLSLECTVEGTSNPNLYWYRQAAGRGLQLLFYSVGIGQISSEVPQNLSASRPQDRQFILSSKKLLLSDSGFYLCAWSPGLAGGADTQYFGPGTRLTVL.

V gene TRBV6-5 combines with J gene TRBJ1-1, with a weak D call TRBD1 (6 bases). CDR1 is MNHEY and CDR2 is SVGAGI in the germline V gene. V gave up 0 bases and J gave up 11 bases, with 16 bases separating them. This CDR3 has 14 amino acids. The CDR3: CASSYSTGTFGAFF. The CDR3 bases are TGTGCCAGCAGTTACTCGACAGGTACCTTTGGGGCTTTCTTT.

This clonotype was counted a few times. V is TRBV27 and J is TRBJ2-3; possibly TRBD2 for D (6 bases). There are 15 residues in the CDR3. Germline V gene data show CDR1 as MNHEY and CDR2 as SMNVEV (reference sequence). The germline V and J ends were trimmed by 3 bases and 0 bases, with 10 bases remaining between them. CDR3 coding DNA: TGTGCCAGCAGTTTTCGGGGGAGAAGCACAGATACGCAGTATTTT. Amino acids: CASSFRGRSTDTQYF.

This clonotype was counted only a few times. This chain links TRBV6-5 with TRBJ2-1, with a possible D match to TRBD2 (6 bases). This CDR3 region has 16 residues. The V end was cut by 2 bases, the J end by 0 bases, with 11 bases between. Germline CDR1 MNHEY, CDR2 SVGAGI. The DNA for the CDR3 is TGTGCCAGCAGTTACCCGCGGGACCTCTCCTACAATGAGCAGTTCTTC. Translating gives CASSYPRDLSYNEQFF.

This clonotype was counted between two and nine times. The genes are TRBV20-1 and TRBJ2-1; TRBD2 matches at 9 bases. The CDR3 has 16 amino acids. The germline gives CDR1 DFQATT, CDR2 SNEGSKA (reference sequence). Unmatched junction bases numbered 15, after V lost 0 bases and J lost 12 bases. The CDR3 protein is CSARDESGGQFAWQFF. CDR3 nucleotides: TGCAGTGCTAGAGACGAGAGCGGGGGGCAATTTGCTTGGCAGTTCTTC.

The chain couples TRBV28 to TRBJ2-7; D is ambiguous. Between the trimmed V and J ends, which lost 5 bases and 4 bases, there was a span of 12 bases. The germline V gene encodes CDR1 MDHEN and CDR2 SYDVKM. This CDR3 region has 13 residues. The CDR3 reads CASSPRPGYEQYF. The CDR3 DNA is TGTGCCAGCAGTCCACGCCCGGGTTACGAGCAGTACTTC.

This clonotype was observed a handful of times. The chain recombines TRBV10-3 with TRBJ1-1; tentative D call: TRBD1 (5 bases). CDR1 and CDR2 from the germline V gene are ENHRY and SYGVKD. CDR3 length: 11 residues. Deletions cut 3 bases from V and 10 bases from J, with 9 bases between. The CDR3 reads CAISDREGAFF. CDR3 in DNA: TGTGCCATCAGTGACAGGGAGGGAGCTTTCTTT.

The chain is built from TRBV7-9 and TRBJ2-5; 8 bases agree with TRBD1. The length of the CDR3 is 15 residues. Per the germline V gene, CDR1 is SEHNR and CDR2 is FQNEAQ (reference sequence). Trimming removed 1 base from V and 4 bases from J; junction bases left unmatched: 5. The DNA for the CDR3 is TGTGCCAGCAGCTTAGGTATCGGACAGGGAGAGACCCAGTACTTC. Translated, it gives CASSLGIGQGETQYF.

This chain links TRBV5-1 with TRBJ2-7; either TRBD1 or TRBD2 may fit D (5 bases each). Germline CDR1 reads SGHRS; CDR2 reads YFSETQ. The CDR3 has 18 residues. Trimming stripped 1 base from V and 4 bases from J, with 24 bases between. The CDR3: CASSLRSGTVWGVYEQYF. CDR3 bases: TGCGCCAGCAGCTTGAGGAGTGGGACGGTCTGGGGCGTTTACGAGCAGTACTTC.

The table lists this clonotype with a few counts. The rearrangement links TRBV7-2 to TRBJ2-5, with 8 nucleotides matching TRBD1. Per germline, CDR1 SGHTA and CDR2 FQGNSA. The CDR3 length is 16 residues. Trimming cost V 2 bases and J 5 bases; bases outside gene matches: 10. The CDR3 sequence: CASSLFGRGPGETQYF. The CDR3, as DNA: TGTGCCAGCAGCTTATTCGGCAGGGGGCCTGGGGAGACCCAGTACTTC.

V gene TRBV28 combines with J gene TRBJ1-5; the match to TRBD1 covers 7 bases. The germline gives CDR1 MDHEN, CDR2 SYDVKM. The CDR3 totals 15 residues. V lost 2 bases and J lost 7; bases outside the gene matches: 8. The CDR3 region has the DNA TGTGCCAGCAGTTTACGGGACAGTACAAGGCAGCCCCAGCATTTT. It codes for CASSLRDSTRQPQHF.

The rearrangement links TRBV4-1 to TRBJ2-3; D gene unclear. Trimming took 3 bases from V and 2 from J, leaving 6 bases between them. There are 13 residues in the CDR3. CDR1 MGHRA and CDR2 YSYEKL come from the germline V gene. CDR3 sequence: CASSQFNTDTQYF. CDR3 DNA: TGCGCCAGCAGCCAGTTTAACACAGATACGCAGTATTTT.

CDR3: CSARGGAAGEQYF. Here the CDR3 DNA reads TGCAGTGCTAGAGGAGGGGCGGCCGGCGAGCAGTACTTC. The V and J genes are TRBV20-1 and TRBJ2-7, with D perhaps being TRBD1 or TRBD2 (5 bases each). The CDR3 totals 13 residues. The germline V and J ends were trimmed by 1 base and 6 bases, with 13 bases remaining between them. CDR1 is DFQATT and CDR2 is SNEGSKA in the germline V gene (reference sequence).

This clonotype was seen a few times. The chain couples TRBV3-1 to TRBJ2-1; the match to TRBD2 covers 10 bases. Germline V gene sequence: CDR1 LGHDT, CDR2 YNNKEL (reference sequence). The length of the CDR3 is 15 residues. With V trimmed by 4 bases and J by 9 bases, 9 bases remained unmatched. In nucleotides, the CDR3 is TGTGCCAGCAGCCCGGCGCCTAGCGGGGGTGTTGAGCAGTTCTTC. Its protein product is CASSPAPSGGVEQFF.

J is TRBJ2-1 and V is TRBV5-1; TRBD1 agrees at 12 bases. The germline V gene has CDR1 SGHRS and CDR2 YFSETQ. The CDR3 totals 16 residues. The V segment lost 4 bases and the J segment 7 bases; nucleotides outside the gene matches: 9. The CDR3 loop is CASSPAGTGGLNEQFF. Written as DNA, the CDR3 is TGCGCCAGCAGCCCGGCCGGGACAGGGGGCTTGAATGAGCAGTTCTTC.

A few counts support this clonotype. The gene calls are TRBV28 and TRBJ2-3; 9 bases line up with TRBD2. CDR1 and CDR2 from the germline V gene are MDHEN and SYDVKM. The CDR3 loop spans 16 amino acids. The J segment lost 2 bases and the V segment lost 5 bases, leaving 8 bases of the junction unmatched. CDR3 amino acids: CASSTGTSLFTDTQYF. The CDR3 DNA sequence: TGTGCCAGCAGTACCGGGACTAGCCTTTTCACAGATACGCAGTATTTT.

In this sample, this clonotype turned up a few times. V and J are TRBV6-2 or TRBV6-3 and TRBJ2-1; 7 bases are a match to TRBD2. This CDR3 region has 16 residues. The germline V gene has CDR1 MNHEY and CDR2 SVGEGT. Trimming cost V 8 bases and J 8 bases; bases outside gene matches: 18. The CDR3 region is CASGRRARTSVHEQFF. DNA of the CDR3: TGTGCCAGCGGCCGACGGGCGAGGACTAGTGTTCATGAGCAGTTCTTC.

The sample holds many counts of this clonotype. This chain uses TRBV4-2 with TRBJ2-1; TRBD1 matches 9 bases. With V trimmed by 1 base and J by 5 bases, 0 bases remained unmatched. The germline gives CDR1 LGHNA, CDR2 YNFKEQ. The CDR3 totals 14 residues. CDR3 in DNA: TGTGCCAGCAGCCAAGGGGACAGGGACAATGAGCAGTTCTTC. It encodes CASSQGDRDNEQFF.

The chain carries TRBV7-3 and TRBJ2-5, with D possibly matching TRBD1 (6 bases). The CDR3 consists of 14 residues. V shed 3 bases and J shed 7 bases, with 15 bases lying between them. Germline loops: CDR1 SGHTA, CDR2 FQGTGA. CDR3 residues: CASSFGTFSTTQYF. The DNA of the CDR3 is TGTGCCAGCAGCTTCGGGACATTCTCGACGACCCAGTACTTC.

This clonotype appeared once. The chain employs TRBV14 and TRBJ2-7, with 9 bases matching TRBD1. V trimming: 3 bases; J trimming: 9 bases; junction bases outside the gene matches: 3. The CDR3 sequence is 12 residues long. The germline V gene encodes CDR1 SGHDN and CDR2 FVKESK. CDR3 coding DNA: TGTGCCAGCAGCCAGGGACAGGGCCCGCAGTACTTC. Its translation is CASSQGQGPQYF.

V and J are TRBV3-1 and TRBJ1-2; 8 bases are shared with TRBD1. CDR3 length: 15 amino acids. Germline V gene lookup returns CDR1 LGHDT and CDR2 YNNKEL (reference sequence). Trimming removed 4 bases from V and 0 bases from J; junction bases left unmatched: 4. The CDR3 sequence: CASSPTGETNYGYTF. The CDR3 DNA follows: TGTGCCAGCAGCCCGACAGGGGAGACTAACTATGGCTACACCTTC.

Only a few counts were recorded for this clonotype. The chain couples TRBV7-9 to TRBJ2-2; D is possibly TRBD1 or TRBD2 (6 bases each). CDR1 SEHNR and CDR2 FQNEAQ come from the germline V gene (reference sequence). Trimming removed 5 bases at V and 6 bases at J, with 16 bases between. CDR3 length: 15 residues. The CDR3 loop reads CASSPSRGVAGELFF. The CDR3, as DNA: TGTGCCAGCAGCCCTTCTAGGGGGGTTGCCGGGGAGCTGTTTTTT.